This is a list of T cell receptor beta chains from one sample in a study of blood T cell repertoires in COVID-19. Measured with immunoSEQ multiplex PCR; TCRdb has only the in-frame clones, and not every one. The sample contains roughly 140,000 clones, roughly 90% of which appear only once. Sequencing input: peripheral blood. The receptor source for this set is a man aged 50 or older with active or convalescent COVID-19. Each CDR3 is given with its conserved first and last residue. Fields, in order: J gene, V gene, D gene, clone size, CDR3 protein, CDR3 DNA. A D gene is named only where the DNA matches it firmly. Rows give clone size only sometimes, using once, few, many, or a class for an expanded clone.

j_call: TRBJ1-1; v_call: TRBV18; d_call: NA; clone_size: NA; cdr3_aa: CATSLIEGPEAFF; cdr3_nt: TGTGCCACCTCCCTGATTGAGGGCCCTGAAGCTTTCTTT
j_call: TRBJ1-2; v_call: TRBV6-5; d_call: TRBD1; clone_size: few; cdr3_aa: CASKQGDYGYTF; cdr3_nt: TGTGCCAGCAAACAGGGGGACTATGGCTACACCTTC
j_call: TRBJ2-1; v_call: TRBV4-1; d_call: NA; clone_size: NA; cdr3_aa: CASSQDTSSYNEQFF; cdr3_nt: TGCGCCAGCAGCCAAGACACGAGCTCCTACAATGAGCAGTTCTTC
j_call: TRBJ2-5; v_call: TRBV6-5; d_call: NA; clone_size: once; cdr3_aa: CASAGDRLSTQYF; cdr3_nt: TGTGCCTCCGCAGGGGACCGACTGTCGACCCAGTACTTC
j_call: TRBJ2-1; v_call: TRBV27; d_call: NA; clone_size: NA; cdr3_aa: CASSPTPEGAGEQFF; cdr3_nt: TGTGCCAGCAGTCCGACCCCGGAGGGGGCCGGAGAGCAGTTCTTC
j_call: TRBJ1-5; v_call: TRBV7-8; d_call: NA; clone_size: NA; cdr3_aa: CASSPGDIRSNQPQHF; cdr3_nt: TGTGCCAGCAGCCCCGGGGACATACGCAGCAATCAGCCCCAGCATTTT
j_call: TRBJ2-1; v_call: TRBV6-2/TRBV6-3; d_call: NA; clone_size: NA; cdr3_aa: CASSYSGQGIYNEQFF; cdr3_nt: TGTGCCAGCAGTTACTCAGGGCAGGGGATCTACAATGAGCAGTTCTTC
j_call: TRBJ2-7; v_call: TRBV5-1; d_call: TRBD1; clone_size: once; cdr3_aa: CASSESGTASYEQYF; cdr3_nt: TGCGCCAGCAGCGAGTCCGGGACAGCCTCCTACGAGCAGTACTTC
j_call: TRBJ2-1; v_call: TRBV6-5; d_call: TRBD2; clone_size: NA; cdr3_aa: CASSPEPSGSDEQFF; cdr3_nt: TGTGCCAGCAGTCCTGAGCCTAGCGGGAGTGATGAGCAGTTCTTC
j_call: TRBJ1-6; v_call: TRBV4-1; d_call: TRBD1; clone_size: NA; cdr3_aa: CASSPTSLPGGDSPLHF; cdr3_nt: TGCGCCAGCAGCCCGACCTCCCTCCCAGGGGGAGATTCACCCCTCCACTTT
j_call: TRBJ2-7; v_call: TRBV27; d_call: NA; clone_size: NA; cdr3_aa: CASSLSEGYEQYF; cdr3_nt: TGTGCCAGCAGTTTAAGCGAGGGTTACGAGCAGTACTTC
j_call: TRBJ2-3; v_call: TRBV28; d_call: TRBD1; clone_size: NA; cdr3_aa: CASRLRDRPPDTQYF; cdr3_nt: TGTGCCAGCAGGCTCCGGGACAGACCGCCAGATACGCAGTATTTT